The clone carrying this T cell receptor beta chain has only a few counts. Antigen: not known. These data come from a study of T cells in Graves' hyperthyroidism and ophthalmopathy. Study information: Specimen type is peripheral blood, collected at initial diagnosis prior to any treatment. Study-level findings and limits: The model foresaw ophthalmopathy a median around 6 months prior to onset.

The CDR3 sequence is 13 residues long. Trimming shortened V by 1 base and J by 4 bases, and 7 bases separated the two germline ends. CDR1 LGHNA and CDR2 YSLEER come from the germline V gene. Amplification of TCR beta CDR3 regions was performed using RNA transcripts as template. TCR CDR3 regions were first amplified by RT-PCR with HTBI primers. MiXCR, applied by TCRdb to the multiplex PCR reads, yields one record per CDR3 protein. The sample includes hundreds of thousands of distinct CDR3 sequences, about 15% of them seen just once. Sequences were obtained from blood. The receptor was derived from a woman aged 18 to 35 with Graves' hyperthyroidism. The V call is TRBV4-3, the J call TRBJ1-1; D ambiguous. CDR3 in amino acids: CASSQVFGTEAFF. For the CDR3, the DNA is TGCGCCAGCAGCCAAGTCTTCGGCACTGAAGCTTTCTTT.